This T cell receptor (beta chain) was profiled in a study of blood T cell repertoires in COVID-19. Clones were sequenced by immunoSEQ multiplex PCR, and TCRdb holds only the in-frame ones, with some missing. Among 250,000 to 350,000 clones listed, 88% were seen once. After removal of 6 bases from V and 3 bases from J, the junction contained 11 bases not matched to a gene. CDR1 and CDR2 (germline): KGHSH, LQKENI. The CDR3 length is 16 residues. The chain is built from TRBV18 and TRBJ2-1; TRBD1 aligns across 7 bases. Sequenced: PBMCs or T cells enriched from blood (not recorded which). This TCR came from a woman aged 45-65 years who had recovered from COVID-19. In DNA, the CDR3 is TGTGCCAGCTCGATAAGTGTTGGGACAGACTACAATGAGCAGTTCTTC. It translates to CASSISVGTDYNEQFF. Filled out from reference TRBV18 and TRBJ2-1, the complete variable domain reads NAGVMQNPRHLVRRRGQEARLRCSPMKGHSHVYWYRQLPEEGLKFMVYLQKENIIDESGMPKERFSAEFPKEGPSILRIQQVVRGDSAAYFCASSISVGTDYNEQFFGPGTRLTVL.